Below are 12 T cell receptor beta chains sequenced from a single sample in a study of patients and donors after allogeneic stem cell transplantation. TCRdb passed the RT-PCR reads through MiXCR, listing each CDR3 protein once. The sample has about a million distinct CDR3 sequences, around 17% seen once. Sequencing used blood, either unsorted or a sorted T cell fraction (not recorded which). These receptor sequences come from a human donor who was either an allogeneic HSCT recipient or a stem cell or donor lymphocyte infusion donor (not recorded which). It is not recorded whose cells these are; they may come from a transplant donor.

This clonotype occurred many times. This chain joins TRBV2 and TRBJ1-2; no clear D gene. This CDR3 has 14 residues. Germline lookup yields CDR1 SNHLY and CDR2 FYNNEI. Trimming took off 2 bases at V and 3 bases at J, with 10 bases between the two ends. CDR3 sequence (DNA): TGTGCCAGCAGTGAACTCGGGAGCGACTATGGCTACACCTTC. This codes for CASSELGSDYGYTF.

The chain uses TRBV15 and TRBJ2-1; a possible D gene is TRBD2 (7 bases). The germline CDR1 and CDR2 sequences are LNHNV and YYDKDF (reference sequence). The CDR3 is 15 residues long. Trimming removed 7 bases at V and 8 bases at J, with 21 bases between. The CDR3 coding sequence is TGTGCCACCATGGCTTGGGGAGGGGGGTTTGATGAGCAGTTCTTC. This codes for CATMAWGGGFDEQFF.

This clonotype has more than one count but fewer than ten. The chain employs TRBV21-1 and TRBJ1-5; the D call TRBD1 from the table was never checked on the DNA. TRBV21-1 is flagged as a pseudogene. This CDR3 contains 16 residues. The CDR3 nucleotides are TGTGCCAGCAGCAATAGAGGCAGGGGGGGCAATCAGCCCCAGCATTTT. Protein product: CASSNRGRGGNQPQHF.

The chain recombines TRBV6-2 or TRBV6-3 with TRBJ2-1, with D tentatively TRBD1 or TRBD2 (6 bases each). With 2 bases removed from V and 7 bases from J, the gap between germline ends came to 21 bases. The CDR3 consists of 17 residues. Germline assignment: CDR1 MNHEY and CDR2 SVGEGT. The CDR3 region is CASSYPSEWGAGNEQFF. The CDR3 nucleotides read TGTGCCAGCAGTTACCCTTCGGAATGGGGGGCTGGAAATGAGCAGTTCTTC.

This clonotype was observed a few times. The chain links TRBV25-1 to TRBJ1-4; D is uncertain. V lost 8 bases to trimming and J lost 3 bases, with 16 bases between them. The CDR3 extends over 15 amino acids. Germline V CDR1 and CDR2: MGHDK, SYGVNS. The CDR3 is CASRGGFAANEKLFF. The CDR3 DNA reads TGTGCCAGCCGGGGAGGTTTTGCAGCTAATGAAAAACTGTTTTTT.

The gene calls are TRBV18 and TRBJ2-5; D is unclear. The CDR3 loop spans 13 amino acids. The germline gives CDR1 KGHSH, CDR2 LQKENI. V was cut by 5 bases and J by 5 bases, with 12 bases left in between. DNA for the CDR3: TGTGCCAGCTCAGGCCCCACCGTGGAGACCCAGTACTTC. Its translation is CASSGPTVETQYF.

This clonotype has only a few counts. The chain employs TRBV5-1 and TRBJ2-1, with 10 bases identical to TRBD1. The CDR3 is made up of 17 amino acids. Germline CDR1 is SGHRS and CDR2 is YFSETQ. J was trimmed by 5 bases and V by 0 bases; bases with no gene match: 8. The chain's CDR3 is CASSLALPGQGNNEQFF. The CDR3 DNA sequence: TGCGCCAGCAGCTTGGCCCTTCCGGGACAGGGGAACAATGAGCAGTTCTTC.

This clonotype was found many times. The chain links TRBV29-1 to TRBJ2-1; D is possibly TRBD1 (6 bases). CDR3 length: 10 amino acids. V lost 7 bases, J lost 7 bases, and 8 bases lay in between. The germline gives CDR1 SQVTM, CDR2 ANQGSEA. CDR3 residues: CSGGQNEQFF. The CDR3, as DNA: TGCAGCGGGGGACAAAATGAGCAGTTCTTC.

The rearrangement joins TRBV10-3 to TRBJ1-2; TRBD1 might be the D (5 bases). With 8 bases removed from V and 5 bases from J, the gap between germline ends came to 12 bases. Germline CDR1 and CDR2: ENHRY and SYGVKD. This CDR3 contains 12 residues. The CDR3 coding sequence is TGTGCCATCGGGACGGCTCATTATGGCTACACCTTC. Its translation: CAIGTAHYGYTF.

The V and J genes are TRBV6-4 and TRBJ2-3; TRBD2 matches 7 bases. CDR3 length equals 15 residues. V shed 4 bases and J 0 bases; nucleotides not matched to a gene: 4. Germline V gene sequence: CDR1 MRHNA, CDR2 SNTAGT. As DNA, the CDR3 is TGTGCCAGCAGTGCACGGGGGGACAGCACAGATACGCAGTATTTT. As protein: CASSARGDSTDTQYF.

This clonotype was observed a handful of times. CDR3 region: CASSTLGPGEQYF. CDR3 sequence (DNA): TGTGCCAGCAGCACCCTGGGACCGGGGGAGCAGTACTTC. The chain uses TRBV7-8 and TRBJ2-7; D might be TRBD1 or TRBD2, each matching 5 bases. The CDR3 loop spans 13 amino acids. V dropped 5 bases and J dropped 7 bases, with 15 bases sitting between them. Germline V gives CDR1 SGHVS, CDR2 FQNEAQ.

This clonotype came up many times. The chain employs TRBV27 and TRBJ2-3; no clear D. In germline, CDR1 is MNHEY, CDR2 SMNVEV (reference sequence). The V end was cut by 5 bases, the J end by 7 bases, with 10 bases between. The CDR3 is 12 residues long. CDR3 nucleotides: TGTGCCAGCAGTCCCCTAGGCTATACGCAGTATTTT. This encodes CASSPLGYTQYF.